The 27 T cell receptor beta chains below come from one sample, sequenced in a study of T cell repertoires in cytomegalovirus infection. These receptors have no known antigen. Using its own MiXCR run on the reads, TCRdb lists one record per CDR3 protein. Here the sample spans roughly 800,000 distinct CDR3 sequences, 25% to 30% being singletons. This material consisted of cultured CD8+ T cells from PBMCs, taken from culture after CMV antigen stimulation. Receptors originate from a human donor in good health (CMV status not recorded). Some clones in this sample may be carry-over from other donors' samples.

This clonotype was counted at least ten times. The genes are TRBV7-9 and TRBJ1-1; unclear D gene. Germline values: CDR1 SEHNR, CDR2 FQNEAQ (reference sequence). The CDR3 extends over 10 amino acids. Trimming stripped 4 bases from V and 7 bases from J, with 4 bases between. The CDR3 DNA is TGTGCCAGCAGCTCGCTTGAAGCTTTCTTT. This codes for CASSSLEAFF.

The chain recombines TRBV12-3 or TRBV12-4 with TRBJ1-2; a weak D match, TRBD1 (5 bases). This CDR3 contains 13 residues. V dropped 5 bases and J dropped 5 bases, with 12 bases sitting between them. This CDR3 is CASSLTVYYGYTF. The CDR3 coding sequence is TGTGCCAGCAGTCTGACAGTCTATTATGGCTACACCTTC.

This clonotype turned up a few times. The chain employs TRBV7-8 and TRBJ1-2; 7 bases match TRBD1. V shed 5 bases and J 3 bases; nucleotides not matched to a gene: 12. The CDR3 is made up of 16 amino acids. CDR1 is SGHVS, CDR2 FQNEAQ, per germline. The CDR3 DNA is TGTGCCAGCAGCACTTCTATGACAGGGAGTGACTATGGCTACACCTTC. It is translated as CASSTSMTGSDYGYTF. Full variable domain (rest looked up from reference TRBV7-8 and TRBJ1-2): GAGVSQSPRYKVAKRGQDVALRCDPISGHVSLFWYQQALGQGPEFLTYFQNEAQLDKSGLPSDRFFAERPEGSVSTLKIQRTQQEDSAVYLCASSTSMTGSDYGYTFGSGTRLTVV.

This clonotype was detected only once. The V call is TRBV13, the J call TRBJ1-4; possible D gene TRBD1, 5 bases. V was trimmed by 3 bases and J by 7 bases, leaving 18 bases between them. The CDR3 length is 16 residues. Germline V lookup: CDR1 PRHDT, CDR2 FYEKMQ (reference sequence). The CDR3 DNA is TGTGCCAGCAGCTTGCGTGGGGGAGGAGTTTTTGAAAAACTGTTTTTT. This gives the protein CASSLRGGGVFEKLFF.

The CDR3: CASSPFYEQYF. The CDR3 region has the DNA TGTGCCAGCAGCCCGTTCTACGAGCAGTACTTC. The chain links TRBV7-9 to TRBJ2-7; no definite D call. The CDR3 consists of 11 residues. V lost 5 bases and J 3 bases, leaving 5 bases between the germline ends. Germline CDR1 is SEHNR and CDR2 is FQNEAQ (reference sequence).

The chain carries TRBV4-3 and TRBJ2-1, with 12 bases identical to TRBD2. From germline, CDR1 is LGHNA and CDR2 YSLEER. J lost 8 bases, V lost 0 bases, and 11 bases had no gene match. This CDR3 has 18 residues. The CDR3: CASSQELAGGYGLYEQFF. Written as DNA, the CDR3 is TGCGCCAGCAGCCAAGAACTAGCGGGGGGTTACGGATTGTATGAGCAGTTCTTC.

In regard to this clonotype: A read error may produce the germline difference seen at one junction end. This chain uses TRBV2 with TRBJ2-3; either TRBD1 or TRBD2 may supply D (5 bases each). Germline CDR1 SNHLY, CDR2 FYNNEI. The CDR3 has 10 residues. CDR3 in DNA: TGTGTCAGCAGAGGGACGCGGTGGTATTTT. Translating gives CVSRGTRWYF.

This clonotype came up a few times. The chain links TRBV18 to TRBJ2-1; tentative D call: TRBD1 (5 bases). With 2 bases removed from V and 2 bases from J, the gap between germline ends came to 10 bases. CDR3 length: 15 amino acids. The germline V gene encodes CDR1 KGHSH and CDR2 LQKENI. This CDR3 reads CASSPKTTAYNEQFF. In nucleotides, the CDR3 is TGTGCCAGCTCACCAAAAACGACAGCCTACAATGAGCAGTTCTTC.

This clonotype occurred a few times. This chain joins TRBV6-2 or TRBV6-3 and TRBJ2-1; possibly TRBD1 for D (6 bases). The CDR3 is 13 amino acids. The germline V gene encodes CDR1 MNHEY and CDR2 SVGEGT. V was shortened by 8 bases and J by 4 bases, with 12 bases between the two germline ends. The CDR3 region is CASGGSRYNEQFF. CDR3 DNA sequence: TGTGCCAGCGGGGGCTCTCGATACAATGAGCAGTTCTTC.

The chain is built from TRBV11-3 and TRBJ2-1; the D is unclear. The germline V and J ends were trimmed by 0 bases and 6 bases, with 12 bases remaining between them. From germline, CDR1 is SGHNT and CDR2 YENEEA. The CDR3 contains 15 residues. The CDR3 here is CASSLDSGSSNEQFF. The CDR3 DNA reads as TGTGCCAGCAGCTTAGATTCGGGTTCGTCCAATGAGCAGTTCTTC.

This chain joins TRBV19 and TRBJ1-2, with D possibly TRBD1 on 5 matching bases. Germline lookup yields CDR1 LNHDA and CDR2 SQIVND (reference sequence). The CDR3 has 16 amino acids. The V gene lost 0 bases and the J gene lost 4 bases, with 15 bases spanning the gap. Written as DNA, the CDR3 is TGTGCCAGTAGTATAGAAAGGGGCCCGAGCACCTATGGCTACACCTTC. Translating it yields CASSIERGPSTYGYTF.

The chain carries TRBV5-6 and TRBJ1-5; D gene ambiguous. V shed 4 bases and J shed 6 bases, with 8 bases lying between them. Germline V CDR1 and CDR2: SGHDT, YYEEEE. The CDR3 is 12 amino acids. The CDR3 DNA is TGTGCCAGCAGCCACCGGGCTCAGCCCCAGCATTTT. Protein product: CASSHRAQPQHF. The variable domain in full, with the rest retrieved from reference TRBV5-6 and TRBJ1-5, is DAGVTQSPTHLIKTRGQQVTLRCSPKSGHDTVSWYQQALGQGPQFIFQYYEEEERQRGNFPDRFSGHQFPNYSSELNVNALLLGDSALYLCASSHRAQPQHFGDGTRLSIL.

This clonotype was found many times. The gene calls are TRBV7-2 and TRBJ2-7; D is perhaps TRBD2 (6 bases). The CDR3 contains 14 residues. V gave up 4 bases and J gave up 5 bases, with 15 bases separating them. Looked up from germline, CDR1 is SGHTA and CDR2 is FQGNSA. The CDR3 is CASSSPGLPHEQYF. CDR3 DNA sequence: TGTGCCAGCAGCTCCCCGGGACTCCCCCACGAGCAGTACTTC.

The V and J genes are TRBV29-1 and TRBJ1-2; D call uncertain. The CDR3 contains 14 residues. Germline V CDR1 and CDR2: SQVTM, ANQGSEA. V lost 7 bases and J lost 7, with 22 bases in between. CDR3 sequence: CSGLLDGRHRGYTF. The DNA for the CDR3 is TGCAGCGGCCTCCTCGATGGCAGGCACCGTGGCTACACCTTC.

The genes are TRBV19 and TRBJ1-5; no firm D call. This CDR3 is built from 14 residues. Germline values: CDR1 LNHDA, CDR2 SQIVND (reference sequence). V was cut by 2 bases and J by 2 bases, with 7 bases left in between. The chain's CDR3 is CASSISIGNQPQHF. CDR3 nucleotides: TGTGCCAGTAGTATATCGATCGGCAATCAGCCCCAGCATTTT.

In DNA form, the CDR3 reads TGTGCCAGCAGCGAGAGGGTTGCGTTAAATAATTCACCCCTCCACTTT. Amino acids: CASSERVALNNSPLHF. The chain recombines TRBV11-2 with TRBJ1-6; D gene ambiguous. The CDR3 covers 16 residues. The V and J ends lost 5 bases and 5 bases respectively, with 16 bases between them. Germline CDR1 SGHAT, CDR2 FQNNGV.

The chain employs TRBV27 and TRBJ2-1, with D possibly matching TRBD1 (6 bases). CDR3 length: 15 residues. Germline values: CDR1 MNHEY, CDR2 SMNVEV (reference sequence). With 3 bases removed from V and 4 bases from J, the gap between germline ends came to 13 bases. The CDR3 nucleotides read TGTGCCAGCAGTTTTCCCTCCCAGGGGTACAATGAGCAGTTCTTC. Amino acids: CASSFPSQGYNEQFF.

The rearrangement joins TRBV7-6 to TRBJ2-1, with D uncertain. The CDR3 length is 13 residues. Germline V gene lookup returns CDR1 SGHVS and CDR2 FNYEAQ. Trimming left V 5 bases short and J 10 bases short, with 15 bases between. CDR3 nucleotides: TGTGCCAGCAGCATAAAGTTACTGCGGGAGCAGTTCTTC. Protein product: CASSIKLLREQFF. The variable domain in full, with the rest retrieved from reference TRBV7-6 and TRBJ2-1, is GAGVSQSPRYKVTKRGQDVALRCDPISGHVSLYWYRQALGQGPEFLTYFNYEAQQDKSGLPNDRFSAERPEGSISTLTIQRTEQRDSAMYRCASSIKLLREQFFGPGTRLTVL.

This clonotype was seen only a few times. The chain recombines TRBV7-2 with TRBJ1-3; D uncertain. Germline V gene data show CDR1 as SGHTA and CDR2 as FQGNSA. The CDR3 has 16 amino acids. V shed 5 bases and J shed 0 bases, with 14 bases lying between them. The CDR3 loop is CASSPQRASSGNTIYF. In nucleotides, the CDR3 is TGTGCCAGCAGCCCGCAGCGGGCCTCCTCTGGAAACACCATATATTTT. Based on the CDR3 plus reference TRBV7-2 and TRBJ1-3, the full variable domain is GAGVSQSPSNKVTEKGKDVELRCDPISGHTALYWYRQSLGQGLEFLIYFQGNSAPDKSGLPSDRFSAERTGGSVSTLTIQRTQQEDSAVYLCASSPQRASSGNTIYFGEGSWLTVV.

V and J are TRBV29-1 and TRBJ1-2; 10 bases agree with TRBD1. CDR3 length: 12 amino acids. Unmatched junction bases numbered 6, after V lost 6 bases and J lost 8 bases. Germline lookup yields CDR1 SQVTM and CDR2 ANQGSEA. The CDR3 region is CSVDRGQLGYTF. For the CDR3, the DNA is TGCAGCGTAGACAGGGGGCAACTAGGCTACACCTTC.

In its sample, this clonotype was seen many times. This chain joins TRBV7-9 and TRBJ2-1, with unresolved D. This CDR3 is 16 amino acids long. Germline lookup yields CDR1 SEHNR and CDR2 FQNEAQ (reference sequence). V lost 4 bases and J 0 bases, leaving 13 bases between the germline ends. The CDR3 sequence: CASSSVGPSSYNEQFF. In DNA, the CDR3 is TGTGCCAGCAGCTCCGTTGGACCAAGCTCCTACAATGAGCAGTTCTTC.

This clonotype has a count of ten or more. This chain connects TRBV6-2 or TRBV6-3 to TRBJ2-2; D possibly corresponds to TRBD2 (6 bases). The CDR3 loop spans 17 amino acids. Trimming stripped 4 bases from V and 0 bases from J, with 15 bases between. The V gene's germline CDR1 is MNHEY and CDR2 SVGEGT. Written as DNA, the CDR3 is TGTGCCAGCAGTTTAAAGGTAGCGGAGGCGAACACCGGGGAGCTGTTTTTT. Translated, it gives CASSLKVAEANTGELFF.

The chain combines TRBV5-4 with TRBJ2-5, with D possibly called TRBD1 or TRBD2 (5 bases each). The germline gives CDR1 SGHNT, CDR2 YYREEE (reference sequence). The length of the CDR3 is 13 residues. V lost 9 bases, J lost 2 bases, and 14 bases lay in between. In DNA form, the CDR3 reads TGTGCCAAGCATCTCGGGGCGCAAGAGACCCAGTACTTC. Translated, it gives CAKHLGAQETQYF.

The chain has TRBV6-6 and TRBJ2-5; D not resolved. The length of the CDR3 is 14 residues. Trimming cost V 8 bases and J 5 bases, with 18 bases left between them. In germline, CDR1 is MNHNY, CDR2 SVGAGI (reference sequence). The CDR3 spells CASGTLKFRETQYF. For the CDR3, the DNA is TGTGCCAGCGGAACCCTCAAGTTCAGGGAGACCCAGTACTTC.

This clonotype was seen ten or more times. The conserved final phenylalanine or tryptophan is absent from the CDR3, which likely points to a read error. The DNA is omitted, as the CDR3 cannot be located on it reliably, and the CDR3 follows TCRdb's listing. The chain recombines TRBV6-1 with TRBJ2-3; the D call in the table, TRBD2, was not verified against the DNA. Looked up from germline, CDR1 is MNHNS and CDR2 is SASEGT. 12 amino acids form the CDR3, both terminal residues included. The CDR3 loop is CASSPGYSPGPL.

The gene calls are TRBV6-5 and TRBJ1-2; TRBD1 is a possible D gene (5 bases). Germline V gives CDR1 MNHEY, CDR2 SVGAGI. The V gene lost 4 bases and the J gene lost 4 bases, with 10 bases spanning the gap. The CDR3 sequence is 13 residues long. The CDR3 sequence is CASSWGGSYGYTF. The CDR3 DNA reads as TGTGCCAGCAGTTGGGGGGGATCCTATGGCTACACCTTC.

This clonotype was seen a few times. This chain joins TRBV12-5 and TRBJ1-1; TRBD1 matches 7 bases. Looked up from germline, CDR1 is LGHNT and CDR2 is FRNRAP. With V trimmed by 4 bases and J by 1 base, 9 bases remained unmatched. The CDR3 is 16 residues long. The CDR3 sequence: CASGWSAGQANTEAFF. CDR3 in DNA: TGTGCTAGTGGTTGGTCGGCCGGACAGGCGAACACTGAAGCTTTCTTT. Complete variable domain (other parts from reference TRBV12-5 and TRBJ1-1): DARVTQTPRHKVTEMGQEVTMRCQPILGHNTVFWYRQTMMQGLELLAYFRNRAPLDDSGMPKDRFSAEMPDATLATLKIQPSEPRDSAVYFCASGWSAGQANTEAFFGQGTRLTVV.